This T cell receptor beta chain was documented in a study of tumor and adjacent non-tumor tissue in lung cancer. Whole-study context: Histology: about twelve adenocarcinoma, a couple of squamous cell carcinoma, 1 small cell lung cancer. The study's findings and limits: In normal lung, the top 100 clones were significantly more dominant than in tumor. Tumor tissue had significantly higher TCR diversity than normal lung.

With regard to this clonotype: What it binds is unknown. The junction shows a germline mismatch at one end, possibly a read error.

This CDR3 has 14 residues. A modified ARM-PCR protocol with three rounds of nested PCR amplified TCRbeta. TCRdb passed the multiplex PCR reads through MiXCR, listing each CDR3 protein once. The sample has about 110,000 distinct CDR3 sequences; 75% to 90% are singletons. RNA was extracted from bulk tissue without any cell sorting. Between August and November 2014, newly diagnosed, chemotherapy-naive lung cancer patients underwent thoracic surgery in China. This TCR came from a man between 65 and 85 years old with non-small cell lung cancer. The chain combines TRBV12-3 or TRBV12-4 with TRBJ1-2, with D possibly being TRBD1 (5 bases). Sequenced: lung tumor tissue. The CDR3 sequence: CTSSLGDWDYGYTF. CDR3 nucleotide sequence: TGTACCAGCAGCCTGGGGGACTGGGACTATGGCTACACCTTC.